This T cell receptor (beta chain) was found in a study of T cell responses to AZD1222 COVID-19 vaccine (dated by TCRdb to the early 2020s). For context, the study as a whole: AZD1222 recipients with second doses at about 4 weeks or about 12 weeks were pooled, because spike-specific TCR depth and breadth did not differ between schedules. A total of just over 230 trial participants underwent TCR sequencing, of whom about 210 had received two doses of AZD1222 and about 25 had received two doses of the MenACWY control vaccine. Enrollment into the trials was organized by age into subgroups of 18-55, 56-69 and 70-plus years, and those subgroups contained roughly 140, 27 and 60 TCR-sequenced participants, respectively.

The paper as a whole reports these results and caveats: CD4 TCRs associated with the vaccine covered the entire spike protein, and the dominant responses were in regions 160-218 and 743-854. Nearly half of unique spike-specific TCRs reportedly recognized epitopes outside regions mutated in the B.1.351 and B.1.1.7 variants. Participants were mostly white British, with more females than males. The authors suggested clonal diversity may have been underestimated. No day 14 peak-response samples were available, so repertoires were characterized only after the peak T cell response. Only five to seven AZD1222 recipients were SARS-CoV-2 seropositive at baseline, limiting conclusions about previously exposed vaccinees. After two AZD1222 doses, both the breadth and the depth of spike-specific TCRs were significantly higher than at day 0 and than in MenACWY recipients. The 56-69-year group was small, and its depth increase did not reach significance, likely because of low power.

The CDR3 regions of human TCRbeta chains were subjected to immunosequencing. As for the original processing: TCRs in the repertoires were matched against a reference library of SARS-CoV-2-specific TCRs that had been generated with the MIRA antigen-specificity platform. Breadth meant the fraction of unique TCRs that were SARS-CoV-2-associated, whereas depth meant the fraction of total T cells that were SARS-CoV-2-associated. Using the MIRA data, each spike-specific TCR was assigned both to the spike region to which the TCR was reactive and to a CD4 or CD8 class. Log10-transformed breadth and depth values were compared by one-way ANOVA with Sidak's multiple comparisons tests. In TCRdb, the immuneACCESS table is reduced to in-frame sequences with V and J assigned. These tables do not hold every clone; where another copy was compared, an unresolved V gene accounts for under half, and the others remain unexplained. The DNA was the basis for D and trimming; V, J and clone size are from that table. For this sample the table gives about 160,000 clones, of which 75% to 95% were detected only once. Clones ranked in the top ten supply 1.5% of the sample.

Its CDR3 holds 14 amino acids, cysteine through phenylalanine. Only the CDR3 part of the read is kept: 42 bases, read in frame from the first base. Relative to germline, V is 2 bases shorter and J is 10 bases shorter, with 12 bases between their ends. In the germline V gene, CDR1 corresponds to SGHVS and CDR2 to FQNEAQ. As concerns this clone: There is no known antigen for this receptor. No much larger clone exists at a distance of one base, and base qualities are not known.

The sample's time point label, in plain terms: baseline before first vaccination. Vaccinee samples were obtained from the UK trials COV001 and COV002, which included a single-blind randomized controlled phase 2/3 trial of AZD1222 (ChAdOx1 nCoV-19) in healthy adults. Trial participant PBMC samples were collected at day 0 and day 28 after the second dose for TCRbeta chain sequencing. The chain was built from TRBV7-8 and TRBJ1-6; possibly the D gene is TRBD1, per 5 matching bases. The TCR originated in an adult in good health. The sample consisted of peripheral blood, taken on day 0 of AZD1222 vaccination. The DNA is TGTGCCAGCAGCTTATTGGGGGGTGAATCACCCCTCCACTTT. This sequence encodes CASSLLGGESPLHF.